This T cell receptor (beta chain) was sequenced during a study of early T cells in non-severe SARS-CoV-2 infection. Overall study context: The authors sequenced bulk RNA from unsorted whole blood, leaving chains unpaired.

Unmatched junction bases numbered 6, after V lost 7 bases and J lost 5 bases. The CDR3 length is 14 residues. Germline CDR1 reads SGHDT; CDR2 reads YYEEEE. Each cDNA molecule carried a unique molecular identifier. TCRdb fed the 5' RACE reads into MiXCR, producing one record per CDR3 protein. Here the sample spans over 70,000 distinct CDR3 sequences, 14% being singletons. A few counts support this clonotype. Sequenced: whole blood. The chain is built from TRBV5-6 and TRBJ2-7; TRBD2 matches 13 bases. This TCR derives from an adult who was a healthcare worker with PCR-confirmed SARS-CoV-2 infection or an uninfected control (not recorded which). DNA for the CDR3: TGTGCCAGCCAACCGACTAGCGGGAGGAACGAGCAGTACTTC. Amino acids: CASQPTSGRNEQYF. Variable domain in full (rest from reference TRBV5-6 and TRBJ2-7): DAGVTQSPTHLIKTRGQQVTLRCSPKSGHDTVSWYQQALGQGPQFIFQYYEEEERQRGNFPDRFSGHQFPNYSSELNVNALLLGDSALYLCASQPTSGRNEQYFGPGTRLTVT.